Presented here are 26 T cell receptor beta chains from one specimen sequenced in a study of long-term antiretroviral therapy in people with HIV. Survey-level immunoSEQ v3.0 assays were run. TCRdb's table, derived via immunoSEQ multiplex PCR, lists solely in-frame clones and lacks some. The sample holds 30,000 to 35,000 clones, 94% seen once. Sequences were derived from unsorted PBMCs, sampled approximately 5 years after starting antiretroviral therapy. The receptors originated from a woman aged 45-65 years with HIV.

This sequence joins TRBV2 and TRBJ2-7, with 12 bases identical to TRBD2. CDR3 size: 15 residues. V was clipped by 4 bases and J by 1 base; unmatched bases: 2. Germline V gene data show CDR1 as SNHLY and CDR2 as FYNNEI. The CDR3: CASSALAGGSYEQYF. The CDR3 coding sequence is TGTGCCAGCAGTGCACTAGCGGGGGGTTCCTACGAGCAGTACTTC.

The chain carries TRBV11-3 and TRBJ1-4, with 9 positions matching TRBD1. The CDR3 length is 15 residues. Germline V lookup: CDR1 SGHNT, CDR2 YENEEA. The V gene end was trimmed by 4 bases and the J gene end by 4 bases; junction bases not matched to a gene: 4. The CDR3 bases are TGTGCCAGCAGCTCGAGGACAGGGGATAATGAAAAACTGTTTTTT. It yields the protein CASSSRTGDNEKLFF. The entire variable domain, with the rest obtained from reference TRBV11-3 and TRBJ1-4, is as follows: EAGVVQSPRYKIIEKKQPVAFWCNPISGHNTLYWYLQNLGQGPELLIRYENEEAVDDSQLPKDRFSAERLKGVDSTLKIQPAELGDSAVYLCASSSRTGDNEKLFFGSGTQLSVL.

The V call is TRBV13, the J call TRBJ1-6; 10 bases agree with TRBD1. The CDR3 consists of 16 residues. Looked up from germline, CDR1 is PRHDT and CDR2 is FYEKMQ (reference sequence). V gave up 6 bases and J gave up 4 bases; unmatched junction bases: 6. CDR3 sequence reads: CASSPSGQGYNSPLHF. For the CDR3, the DNA is TGTGCCAGCAGTCCATCGGGACAGGGGTATAATTCACCCCTCCACTTT.

The chain carries TRBV5-4 and TRBJ2-3; D possibly matches TRBD1 or TRBD2 (5 bases each). The CDR3 has 14 amino acids. Trimming pared 0 bases from V and 2 bases from J, leaving 7 bases between. Per the germline V gene, CDR1 is SGHNT and CDR2 is YYREEE (reference sequence). The CDR3 region is CASSLGDPTDTQYF. The CDR3 region has the DNA TGTGCCAGCAGCTTGGGGGACCCCACAGATACGCAGTATTTT. Full variable domain (rest looked up from reference TRBV5-4 and TRBJ2-3): ETGVTQSPTHLIKTRGQQVTLRCSSQSGHNTVSWYQQALGQGPQFIFQYYREEENGRGNFPPRFSGLQFPNYSSELNVNALELDDSALYLCASSLGDPTDTQYFGPGTRLTVL.

This clone was observed a handful of times. The chain uses TRBV7-9 and TRBJ1-6; D uncertain. Trimming cost V 5 bases and J 0 bases, with 8 bases left between them. Germline V lookup: CDR1 SEHNR, CDR2 FQNEAQ (reference sequence). CDR3 length equals 15 residues. CDR3 DNA: TGTGCCAGCAGCCGTAGTAACTCCTATAATTCACCCCTCCACTTT. Translated, it gives CASSRSNSYNSPLHF.

The chain uses TRBV4-1 and TRBJ1-1, with D perhaps TRBD1 (6 bases). The germline V gene encodes CDR1 MGHRA and CDR2 YSYEKL. This CDR3 has 14 residues. V was shortened by 0 bases and J by 6 bases, with 11 bases between the two germline ends. CDR3 sequence reads: CASSQDRGGAEAFF. The CDR3 nucleotides are TGCGCCAGCAGCCAAGATAGGGGGGGGGCTGAAGCTTTCTTT.

The chain uses TRBV9 and TRBJ1-4, with 9 bases fitting TRBD1. CDR3 length equals 14 residues. Trimming removed 0 bases from V and 8 bases from J; junction bases left unmatched: 2. Germline V gene data show CDR1 as SGDLS and CDR2 as YYNGEE. The CDR3 region is CASSVGQGGEKLFF. CDR3 in DNA: TGTGCCAGCAGCGTAGGACAGGGGGGAGAAAAACTGTTTTTT.

This clone was picked up one time. The gene calls are TRBV5-1 and TRBJ1-2; weak D call: TRBD1 (5 bases). Trimming took 0 bases from V and 7 from J, leaving 13 bases between them. From germline, CDR1 is SGHRS and CDR2 YFSETQ. This CDR3 has 14 amino acids. Here the CDR3 DNA reads TGCGCCAGCAGCTTGGAGACAGTGTCTAGTGGCTACACCTTC. Translation: CASSLETVSSGYTF.

The chain couples TRBV6-6 to TRBJ2-7; 8 bases are shared with TRBD1. The CDR3 has 16 residues. CDR1 MNHNY and CDR2 SVGAGI come from the germline V gene (reference sequence). With V trimmed by 1 base and J by 3 bases, 8 bases remained unmatched. CDR3 nucleotides: TGTGCCAGCAGTTACTTTGACAGGGGAGAGGGCTACGAGCAGTACTTC. It yields the protein CASSYFDRGEGYEQYF.

This clone was detected once. The chain is built from TRBV9 and TRBJ1-1, with TRBD1 as a possible D gene (5 bases). CDR1 is SGDLS and CDR2 is YYNGEE in the germline V gene. V was shortened by 2 bases and J by 2 bases, with 13 bases between the two germline ends. The CDR3 length is 15 residues. CDR3: CASSVQGTLNTEAFF. The CDR3, as DNA: TGTGCCAGCAGCGTTCAGGGTACCCTCAACACTGAAGCTTTCTTT.

This rearrangement joins TRBV5-1 to TRBJ2-5, with TRBD1 matching over 8 bases. Germline V gene lookup returns CDR1 SGHRS and CDR2 YFSETQ. CDR3 length: 14 amino acids. V was clipped by 0 bases and J by 4 bases; unmatched bases: 2. CDR3 nucleotide sequence: TGCGCCAGCAGCTTGGGGACAGGGCGAGAGACCCAGTACTTC. Translating gives CASSLGTGRETQYF.

The gene calls are TRBV7-2 and TRBJ1-6; 7 bases are a match to TRBD1. Germline V lookup: CDR1 SGHTA, CDR2 FQGNSA. Trimming at V came to 1 base and at J to 8 bases, leaving 5 bases not matched to a gene. This CDR3 comprises 15 residues. CDR3 sequence: CASSLVDRIDSPLHF. The DNA of the CDR3 is TGTGCCAGCAGCTTAGTGGACAGGATCGATTCACCCCTCCACTTT.

The genes are TRBV4-2 and TRBJ2-2; 10 bases are a match to TRBD2. V trimming: 0 bases; J trimming: 2 bases; junction bases outside the gene matches: 9. CDR1 and CDR2 (germline): LGHNA, YNFKEQ. The CDR3 is made up of 19 amino acids. The CDR3 loop reads CASSQDETGTSANTGELFF. The CDR3 nucleotides are TGTGCCAGCAGCCAAGATGAGACCGGGACTAGCGCAAACACCGGGGAGCTGTTTTTT.

This clone was detected only once. The V call is TRBV2, the J call TRBJ2-5; 8 bases align to TRBD2. The CDR3 is 17 residues long. The germline V gene encodes CDR1 SNHLY and CDR2 FYNNEI. With V trimmed by 5 bases and J by 5 bases, 16 bases remained unmatched. The CDR3 DNA reads TGTGCCAGCAGTCCCCCGGGGGGGGATCCCGTCGGGGAGACCCAGTACTTC. This encodes CASSPPGGDPVGETQYF.

In this sample, this clone turned up a few times. The chain joins TRBV30 to TRBJ1-2, with D unresolved. This CDR3 comprises 15 residues. The germline gives CDR1 GTSNPN, CDR2 SVGIG (reference sequence). V was clipped by 3 bases and J by 1 base, with 15 bases between them. CDR3 residues: CAWREPRRGNYGYTF. DNA of the CDR3: TGTGCCTGGAGAGAGCCGAGAAGAGGTAACTATGGCTACACCTTC.

V is TRBV5-4 and J is TRBJ2-3; D possibly corresponds to TRBD1 (5 bases). V lost 1 base and J 0 bases, leaving 12 bases between the germline ends. This CDR3 spans 16 amino acids. The germline CDR1 and CDR2 sequences are SGHNT and YYREEE (reference sequence). The CDR3 here is CASSLTGYPSTDTQYF. The CDR3 bases are TGTGCCAGCAGCTTGACAGGTTACCCTAGCACAGATACGCAGTATTTT.

The chain combines TRBV28 with TRBJ2-7; 9 bases agree with TRBD1. Germline values: CDR1 MDHEN, CDR2 SYDVKM. J gave up 4 bases and V 8 bases, and 18 bases lay outside the gene matches. This CDR3 is 17 amino acids long. CDR3 in DNA: TGTGCCAGCTCCTTCCCTGGGACCGGGACAGGGAGATACGAGCAGTACTTC. Its translation: CASSFPGTGTGRYEQYF. Looking up the rest from reference TRBV28 and TRBJ2-7 gives the full variable domain: DVKVTQSSRYLVKRTGEKVFLECVQDMDHENMFWYRQDPGLGLRLIYFSYDVKMKEKGDIPEGYSVSREKKERFSLILESASTNQTSMYLCASSFPGTGTGRYEQYFGPGTRLTVT.

The V and J genes are TRBV5-1 and TRBJ1-1; no firm D call. Germline loops: CDR1 SGHRS, CDR2 YFSETQ. The CDR3 has 15 amino acids. V was cut by 0 bases and J by 1 base, with 10 bases left in between. CDR3 DNA sequence: TGCGCCAGCAGCTTGGTAGGAGGACCGAACACTGAAGCTTTCTTT. As protein: CASSLVGGPNTEAFF.

J is TRBJ1-3 and V is TRBV4-2; D ambiguous. The CDR3 covers 19 residues. V was shortened by 1 base and J by 2 bases, with 21 bases between the two germline ends. Looked up from germline, CDR1 is LGHNA and CDR2 is YNFKEQ. This CDR3 reads CASSQAPGRVKTAGNTIYF. CDR3 DNA sequence: TGTGCCAGCAGCCAAGCCCCCGGAAGGGTAAAAACGGCTGGAAACACCATATATTTT.

The CDR3 bases are TGTGCCAGCACCGGGGATACAAACACTGAAGCTTTCTTT. It specifies CASTGDTNTEAFF. The chain employs TRBV9 and TRBJ1-1; unclear D gene. The length of the CDR3 is 13 residues. V was trimmed by 6 bases and J by 2 bases, leaving 11 bases between them. The germline V gene encodes CDR1 SGDLS and CDR2 YYNGEE.

V and J are TRBV19 and TRBJ1-6; D remains unclear. Germline lookup yields CDR1 LNHDA and CDR2 SQIVND (reference sequence). V lost 1 base, J lost 0 bases, and 7 bases lay in between. CDR3 size: 16 residues. The CDR3 sequence is CASSIGGGSYNSPLHF. DNA of the CDR3: TGTGCCAGTAGTATAGGGGGTGGCTCCTATAATTCACCCCTCCACTTT.

The genes are TRBV7-2 and TRBJ1-4; D gene ambiguous. V dropped 1 base and J dropped 10 bases, with 13 bases sitting between them. The germline V gene encodes CDR1 SGHTA and CDR2 FQGNSA. The CDR3 is made up of 14 amino acids. CDR3 coding DNA: TGTGCCAGCAGCTTAGGCCAAGGCAGAAGAAAACTGTTTTTT. Translation gives CASSLGQGRRKLFF. The full variable domain, completed using reference TRBV7-2 and TRBJ1-4, is GAGVSQSPSNKVTEKGKDVELRCDPISGHTALYWYRQSLGQGLEFLIYFQGNSAPDKSGLPSDRFSAERTGGSVSTLTIQRTQQEDSAVYLCASSLGQGRRKLFFGSGTQLSVL.

The chain recombines TRBV29-1 with TRBJ2-1; 7 bases are a match to TRBD1. V was clipped by 6 bases and J by 0 bases; unmatched bases: 8. From germline, CDR1 is SQVTM and CDR2 ANQGSEA. The CDR3 runs to 15 residues. CDR3 coding DNA: TGCAGCGTCCTCCAGGGGGTTAGCTCCTACAATGAGCAGTTCTTC. Amino acid sequence: CSVLQGVSSYNEQFF.

This clone was counted once. The rearrangement joins TRBV6-6 to TRBJ2-7; D may be TRBD2 (5 bases). CDR1 is MNHNY, CDR2 SVGAGI, per germline (reference sequence). V was cut by 11 bases and J by 0 bases, with 11 bases left in between. There are 12 residues in the CDR3. The CDR3 spells CASARASYEQYF. The CDR3 DNA follows: TGTGCCTCCGCGAGGGCCTCCTACGAGCAGTACTTC.

This clone has more than one count but fewer than ten. The chain links TRBV18 to TRBJ2-3, with 13 nucleotides matching TRBD2. Per the germline V gene, CDR1 is KGHSH and CDR2 is LQKENI. The CDR3 is made up of 18 amino acids. V lost 2 bases and J lost 1; bases outside the gene matches: 6. CDR3 DNA: TGTGCCAGCTCACCAACAACTAGCGGGGGGGCCGGCACAGATACGCAGTATTTT. Translating it yields CASSPTTSGGAGTDTQYF.

This chain uses TRBV15 with TRBJ2-3; tentative D call: TRBD1 (6 bases). The CDR3 runs 16 residues. Germline-derived CDR1 and CDR2 are LNHNV and YYDKDF (reference sequence). Trimming removed 1 base from V and 4 bases from J, with 15 bases in between. The CDR3 loop reads CATSRGRAGDADTQYF. The CDR3 DNA sequence: TGTGCCACCAGCAGAGGCCGGGCAGGGGATGCAGATACGCAGTATTTT.